This TCR beta chain was retrieved from a study of CD8 T cells in Susac syndrome (dated by TCRdb to between 2018 and 2021). Background on the whole study: Among the Susac syndrome patients who were sequenced, clinically active disease was present in 5 or 6 and clinical remission was observed in eight or nine. At blood withdrawal, Susac syndrome patients were either therapy-naive, taking corticosteroids (in some cases with IVIg as well), or taking IVIg alone. The study used repertoire sequencing to test whether antigen drove CD8+ T cell activation and differentiation in Susac syndrome.

Results the study describes overall, beyond this receptor: The number of individuals in the TCR sequencing and HLA analysis was acknowledged as relatively small. In the CD4+ T cell repertoire of Susac syndrome patients, clonal expansion was not detected.

Ends trimmed: V by 1 base, J by 7 bases; bases unmatched to a gene: 7. CDR1 and CDR2 (LGHDT, YNNKEL) derive from the germline V gene (reference sequence). Including the terminal cysteine and phenylalanine, the CDR3 comprises 16 residues. Only the CDR3 portion is preserved as DNA: 48 bases, with reading frame beginning at the first base. High-throughput TCR beta sequencing profiled peripheral blood CD8+ and CD4+ T cells from healthy donors, Susac syndrome patients and multiple sclerosis patients. Susac syndrome patients met recently defined diagnostic criteria for definite or probable disease. Bulk CD8+ and CD4+ T cells were purified by magnetic negative isolation, while CD8+ TEMRA cells were enriched using FACS. Blood was drawn into EDTA tubes, processed within 24 hours, and PBMCs were isolated by density gradient centrifugation. PBMCs intended for TCR sequencing were frozen in liquid nitrogen and were later thawed in a 37 degrees C water bath. A purity of at least 90% was achieved for sorted or isolated CD4+, CD8+ and CD8+ TEMRA cells.

Concerning this clonotype itself: No antigen is known for it. One base away there is no much larger clone; base qualities are not given.

RNA was extracted using the RNeasy kit, and about 0.5 to 1 microgram was reverse transcribed with random hexamers. TCR beta CDR3 regions were amplified with the immunoSEQ multiplex PCR assay covering 54 Vbeta and 13 Jbeta segments. Bias from PCR amplification was corrected by using a synthetic template baseline for primer optimization and for computational correction. The authors' analysis ran thus. Reads were annotated to V, D and J genes according to IMGT and were analyzed with immunoSEQ Analyzer, with only productive sequences retained. Clonality was calculated as one minus the Shannon entropy normalized by log2 of the number of productive unique sequences. For each patient and control, public and private clones were evaluated within the 100 most prevalent clones. Susac-specific clones were defined as absent from healthy and MS cohorts, about 1,100 published viral clones and other ImmuneACCESS disease sequences. TCRdb passed the public sequencing reads through fastp at Q25 and MiXCR, retaining productive beta sequences. Each CDR3 protein appears once, grouped with its most common genes and DNA. The V and J calls follow TCRdb's processing rather than the paper's. The sample table shows around 110,000 distinct CDR3 sequences, and 95% to 96% are seen once. Together, the top ten hold roughly 0.13% of the sample.

The V and J genes are TRBV3-1 and TRBJ1-2; TRBD1 agrees with 12 junctional bases. This clonotype was obtained from a human donor with Susac syndrome. The specimen was CD4+ T cells from PBMCs. This receptor carries the CDR3 CASSQAPGQGAFGYTF. The nucleotides are TGTGCCAGCAGCCAAGCACCGGGACAGGGGGCGTTTGGCTACACCTTC.